This entry describes one TCR beta chain. Antigen specificity is unknown. The CDR3 has 16 residues. V shed 5 bases and J 2 bases; nucleotides not matched to a gene: 10. Per germline, CDR1 MDHEN and CDR2 SYDVKM. The protocol was immunoSEQ multiplex PCR, while the TCRdb copy is restricted to in-frame clones and leaves out a portion. The table includes about 140,000 clones, more than 85% detected once. The record originates from a study of T cell responses to AZD1222 COVID-19 vaccine. Study context: Pooling was applied to second doses at about 4 or about 12 weeks.

Study-level findings and limits: Repertoire samples came only from after the peak T cell response. The span of vaccine-associated CD4 TCRs extended across spike, with dominance at 160-218 and 743-854. White British people made up most donors, females outnumbered males, and clonal diversity was possibly underestimated.

The sequence was collected from an adult in good health. Sequences were derived from peripheral blood, sampled on day 0 of AZD1222 vaccination. V gene TRBV28 combines with J gene TRBJ2-3; TRBD1 matches at 7 bases. The CDR3: CASSTGTVESTDTQYF. The CDR3 DNA reads TGTGCCAGCAGTACCGGGACAGTTGAATCCACAGATACGCAGTATTTT.